The 30 T cell receptor beta chains given below trace back to one sample, sequenced in a study of radiotherapy plus CTLA-4 blockade in lung cancer (dated by TCRdb to 2016 to 2018). Libraries were built with the immunoSEQ multiplex PCR assay. As stored in TCRdb, this immuneACCESS dataset retains in-frame rearrangements with V and J assigned. A fraction of the clones does not appear; measured against another copy, unresolved V genes explain less than half of the discrepancy, and the remainder lacks a known reason. The sample table records fewer than 150,000 clones; 78% of these occur just once. The ten biggest clones cover 4.5% to 6.5% of the sample. The sequences come from peripheral blood, collected from a patient treated with radiotherapy plus ipilimumab. These receptors originate from a human donor with non-small cell lung cancer who had a partial response to radiotherapy plus ipilimumab.

This rearrangement joins TRBV18 to TRBJ1-1; D gene ambiguous. The CDR3 sequence is 15 residues long. The V end lost 6 bases, the J end lost 1 base, and 15 bases lay between the germline ends. Germline V gene data show CDR1 as KGHSH and CDR2 as LQKENI. The CDR3 loop is CASSEGSAGNTEAFF. CDR3 nucleotides: TGTGCCAGCTCCGAGGGATCGGCGGGGAACACTGAAGCTTTCTTT. The whole variable domain, filled in from reference TRBV18 and TRBJ1-1, reads NAGVMQNPRHLVRRRGQEARLRCSPMKGHSHVYWYRQLPEEGLKFMVYLQKENIIDESGMPKERFSAEFPKEGPSILRIQQVVRGDSAAYFCASSEGSAGNTEAFFGQGTRLTVV.

V is TRBV6-1 and J is TRBJ2-1; D is perhaps TRBD1 (6 bases). This CDR3 is 15 amino acids long. Germline lookup yields CDR1 MNHNS and CDR2 SASEGT. Trimming took 6 bases from V and 3 from J, leaving 15 bases between them. CDR3 bases: TGTGCCAGCAGCTTTAGAGGGGGTCTCTACAATGAGCAGTTCTTC. Its protein product is CASSFRGGLYNEQFF.

V gene TRBV6-1 combines with J gene TRBJ2-3; D unclear. Germline V gene sequence: CDR1 MNHNS, CDR2 SASEGT. The CDR3 has 15 amino acids. The V end lost 0 bases, the J end lost 1 base, and 8 bases lay between the germline ends. The CDR3 here is CASSEARLGTDTQYF. CDR3 DNA: TGTGCCAGCAGTGAAGCCAGGCTGGGCACAGATACGCAGTATTTT.

This chain joins TRBV18 and TRBJ1-5; no clear D. The CDR3 is made up of 15 amino acids. Germline CDR1 and CDR2: KGHSH and LQKENI. Trimming left V 0 bases short and J 1 base short, with 7 bases between. DNA for the CDR3: TGTGCCAGCTCACCACCGGCAGCGAGCAATCAGCCCCAGCATTTT. Its protein product is CASSPPAASNQPQHF.

As regards this clone: Within the sample, other DNA sequences also encode this same CDR3. The chain couples TRBV18 to TRBJ2-7; TRBD1 matches 8 bases. Losses at the gene ends were 3 bases for V and 1 base for J; bases not matched to a gene: 2. The length of the CDR3 is 14 residues. In germline, CDR1 is KGHSH, CDR2 LQKENI. CDR3 region: CASSPTGESYEQYV. The CDR3 DNA follows: TGTGCCAGCTCACCGACAGGGGAATCCTACGAGCAGTACGTC.

This sequence joins TRBV28 and TRBJ2-2; a possible D gene is TRBD2 (5 bases). Per the germline V gene, CDR1 is MDHEN and CDR2 is SYDVKM. V was pared by 2 bases and J by 0 bases, with 7 bases between. This CDR3 spans 15 amino acids. DNA of the CDR3: TGTGCCAGCAGTTTAGAGGGCGCGAACACCGGGGAGCTGTTTTTT. Amino acid sequence: CASSLEGANTGELFF.

The J gene is TRBJ1-2, the V gene TRBV28; the D gene is possibly TRBD1 (6 bases). The germline V gene encodes CDR1 MDHEN and CDR2 SYDVKM. The length of the CDR3 is 13 residues. With 10 bases removed from V and 2 bases from J, the gap between germline ends came to 14 bases. The CDR3 sequence is CATHYRANYGYTF. DNA of the CDR3: TGTGCCACCCATTACAGGGCCAACTATGGCTACACCTTC.

The chain joins TRBV2 to TRBJ2-5, with TRBD1 matching 9 bases. The CDR3 totals 14 residues. V was pared by 4 bases and J by 6 bases, with 6 bases of the junction left unmatched. The V gene's germline CDR1 is SNHLY and CDR2 FYNNEI. The CDR3 DNA reads TGTGCCAGCAGTGCGGGACAGGGCGGAAAGACCCAGTACTTC. Its protein product is CASSAGQGGKTQYF.

V and J are TRBV6-6 and TRBJ2-5; D is ambiguous. The CDR3 totals 12 residues. Trimming took 5 bases from V and 3 from J, leaving 7 bases between them. From germline, CDR1 is MNHNY and CDR2 SVGAGI (reference sequence). CDR3 region: CASSPAEETQYF. The CDR3, as DNA: TGTGCCAGCAGTCCCGCGGAAGAGACCCAGTACTTC.

Concerning this clone itself: An end of the junction does not agree with germline; a read error may underlie this. The chain has TRBV7-7 and TRBJ2-5, with D possibly being TRBD1 (6 bases). This CDR3 is built from 13 residues. From germline, CDR1 is SSHAT and CDR2 FNYEAQ (reference sequence). CDR3 nucleotides: TGTGCTAGCAGCTTGGCAGGGGCAGAGACCCAGTACTTC. Translating gives CASSLAGAETQYF. Supplemented by reference TRBV7-7 and TRBJ2-5, the full variable domain reads GAGVSQSPRYKVTKRGQDVTLRCDPISSHATLYWYQQALGQGPEFLTYFNYEAQPDKSGLPSDRFSAERPEGSISTLTIQRTEQRDSAMYRCASSLAGAETQYFGPGTRLLVL.

This CDR3 is CASSQETRSNEQFF. CDR3 nucleotide sequence: TGTGCCAGCAGCCAAGAGACGCGGAGCAATGAGCAGTTCTTC. This chain connects TRBV14 to TRBJ2-1; no definite D call. This CDR3 has 14 residues. Trimming took 0 bases from V and 6 from J, leaving 9 bases between them. Germline CDR1 is SGHDN and CDR2 is FVKESK.

The CDR3 here is CASSIGGFQPQHF. The CDR3, as DNA: TGTGCCAGCAGTATTGGAGGATTTCAGCCCCAGCATTTT. The rearrangement links TRBV6-1 to TRBJ1-5; D remains unclear. This CDR3 contains 13 residues. Germline V CDR1 and CDR2: MNHNS, SASEGT. V lost 5 bases and J 6 bases, leaving 11 bases between the germline ends.

The rearrangement joins TRBV30 to TRBJ2-1, with 13 bases fitting TRBD2. Germline CDR1 is GTSNPN and CDR2 is SVGIG (reference sequence). The V segment lost 4 bases and the J segment 5 bases; nucleotides outside the gene matches: 5. The CDR3 is 15 amino acids. The CDR3 protein is CAWIPGTSGNNEQFF. CDR3 DNA sequence: TGTGCCTGGATTCCCGGGACTAGCGGGAACAATGAGCAGTTCTTC.

The V call is TRBV18, the J call TRBJ1-5; D is possibly TRBD1 (6 bases). Trimming removed 1 base at V and 7 bases at J, with 17 bases between. This CDR3 spans 16 amino acids. Germline CDR1 KGHSH, CDR2 LQKENI. The CDR3: CASSPQNAGVGQPQHF. In DNA, the CDR3 is TGTGCCAGCTCACCACAAAACGCAGGGGTTGGGCAGCCCCAGCATTTT.

The chain joins TRBV7-9 to TRBJ2-3; 9 nucleotides align to TRBD1. Trimming at V came to 2 bases and at J to 4 bases, leaving 10 bases not matched to a gene. Germline loops: CDR1 SEHNR, CDR2 FQNEAQ (reference sequence). This CDR3 is built from 17 residues. The CDR3 region has the DNA TGTGCCAGCAGCTTAAAATTACAGGGGGCTAGGGCAGATACGCAGTATTTT. Translated: CASSLKLQGARADTQYF.

This rearrangement joins TRBV19 to TRBJ2-7; the match to TRBD2 covers 11 bases. Unmatched junction bases numbered 5, after V lost 8 bases and J lost 2 bases. Germline V gene data show CDR1 as LNHDA and CDR2 as SQIVND (reference sequence). The CDR3 sequence is 14 residues long. The CDR3 region has the DNA TGTGCCAGTGCCATAGCGGGAGGGACCTACGAGCAGTACTTC. As protein: CASAIAGGTYEQYF.

The J gene is TRBJ2-4, the V gene TRBV28; 7 bases line up with TRBD2. There are 18 residues in the CDR3. Per germline, CDR1 MDHEN and CDR2 SYDVKM. With 5 bases clipped from V and 4 bases from J, the junction kept 17 bases outside the gene matches. CDR3 in amino acids: CASSLQWEGEGLKNIQYF. The CDR3 DNA sequence: TGTGCCAGCAGTCTACAGTGGGAGGGAGAGGGGTTAAAAAACATTCAGTACTTC.

The chain is built from TRBV25-1 and TRBJ2-2; TRBD2 is a possible D gene (6 bases). V lost 5 bases to trimming and J lost 7 bases, with 14 bases between them. The CDR3 spans 14 residues. The germline gives CDR1 MGHDK, CDR2 SYGVNS. The CDR3 DNA reads as TGTGCCAGCAGTTGGGGGGAAGCCAACGGGGAGCTGTTTTTT. Protein product: CASSWGEANGELFF.

V usage is TRBV15 and J usage is TRBJ2-1; TRBD1 agrees at 10 bases. V was clipped by 1 base and J by 8 bases; unmatched bases: 5. The CDR3 consists of 15 residues. Germline V gives CDR1 LNHNV, CDR2 YYDKDF (reference sequence). CDR3 amino acids: CATSRGTGGLDEQFF. CDR3 nucleotides: TGTGCCACCAGCAGAGGGACAGGGGGTCTTGATGAGCAGTTCTTC.

J is TRBJ2-7 and V is TRBV5-4; D perhaps matches TRBD1 (5 bases). CDR3 size: 13 residues. The V and J ends lost 4 bases and 2 bases respectively, with 10 bases between them. Germline lookup yields CDR1 SGHNT and CDR2 YYREEE (reference sequence). The CDR3 loop is CASSEDKTYEQYV. The CDR3 region has the DNA TGTGCCAGCAGCGAGGACAAAACCTACGAGCAGTACGTC.

Notes on this clone: Other DNA variants within this sample encode the same CDR3. The CDR3 coding sequence is TGTGCCAGCAGCTTAGCGAGCCTGAACACTGAAGCTTTCTTT. Translating it yields CASSLASLNTEAFF. The V gene is TRBV7-9, the J gene TRBJ1-1; no definite D call. The CDR3 totals 14 residues. The germline V gene encodes CDR1 SEHNR and CDR2 FQNEAQ (reference sequence). The V gene lost 0 bases and the J gene lost 0 bases, with 5 bases spanning the gap.

V usage is TRBV6-6 and J usage is TRBJ1-5; TRBD1 aligns across 7 bases. The CDR3 consists of 14 residues. Germline V gives CDR1 MNHNY, CDR2 SVGAGI (reference sequence). V lost 5 bases to trimming and J lost 1 base; unmatched junction nucleotides: 2. DNA for the CDR3: TGTGCCAGCAGTGACAGGGTAAGCAATCAGCCCCAGCATTTT. Residues: CASSDRVSNQPQHF.

The chain carries TRBV2 and TRBJ2-2; 8 positions agree with TRBD2. Germline CDR1 is SNHLY and CDR2 is FYNNEI. The CDR3 is made up of 15 amino acids. The V and J ends lost 6 bases and 0 bases, in that order; junction bases with no gene match: 3. CDR3 bases: TGTGCCAGCAGCCAGACTAGCGCGAACACCGGGGAGCTGTTTTTT. It specifies CASSQTSANTGELFF.

The J gene is TRBJ1-3, the V gene TRBV19; D is uncertain. The V and J ends lost 8 bases and 0 bases respectively, with 8 bases between them. Per germline, CDR1 LNHDA and CDR2 SQIVND (reference sequence). The CDR3 runs to 13 residues. The CDR3 nucleotides are TGTGCCAGTGGTTGGAGCTCTGGAAACACCATATATTTT. This encodes CASGWSSGNTIYF.

This sequence joins TRBV7-9 and TRBJ2-1, with 11 bases aligning to TRBD1. The CDR3 spans 15 residues. CDR1 is SEHNR and CDR2 is FQNEAQ in the germline V gene (reference sequence). V trimming: 4 bases; J trimming: 7 bases; junction bases outside the gene matches: 6. Here the CDR3 reads CASSSGQGARNEQFF. The CDR3 DNA reads as TGTGCCAGCAGCTCTGGACAGGGGGCCCGAAATGAGCAGTTCTTC. Filled out from reference TRBV7-9 and TRBJ2-1, the complete variable domain reads DTGVSQNPRHKITKRGQNVTFRCDPISEHNRLYWYRQTLGQGPEFLTYFQNEAQLEKSRLLSDRFSAERPKGSFSTLEIQRTEQGDSAMYLCASSSGQGARNEQFFGPGTRLTVL.

The chain couples TRBV27 to TRBJ2-5; 7 bases line up with TRBD1. The end of the DNA is better explained by TRBJ2-7, so the J call may be wrong. CDR3 length: 14 amino acids. CDR1 and CDR2 from the germline V gene are MNHEY and SMNVEV (reference sequence). CDR3 residues: CASSLGQYSYEQYF. CDR3 in DNA: TGTGCCAGCAGTTTGGGACAGTACTCCTACGAGCAGTACTTC.

This clone was found once. V gene TRBV7-3 combines with J gene TRBJ2-1, with 8 bases identical to TRBD2. After removal of 6 bases from V and 6 bases from J, the junction contained 10 bases not matched to a gene. This CDR3 has 15 residues. CDR1 SGHTA and CDR2 FQGTGA come from the germline V gene. This CDR3 is CASSGRGTRGNEQFF. CDR3 sequence (DNA): TGTGCCAGCAGTGGTCGCGGGACTAGAGGCAATGAGCAGTTCTTC.

The V gene is TRBV30, the J gene TRBJ1-6, with a weak D call TRBD1 (5 bases). Germline loops: CDR1 GTSNPN, CDR2 SVGIG (reference sequence). Trimming shortened V by 2 bases and J by 10 bases, and 12 bases separated the two germline ends. The CDR3 covers 13 residues. This CDR3 is CAWSTQRGSPLHF. CDR3 DNA sequence: TGTGCCTGGAGTACCCAGCGGGGCTCACCCCTCCACTTT.

The chain employs TRBV11-3 and TRBJ2-7; D is unclear. Germline V CDR1 and CDR2: SGHNT, YENEEA. Between the trimmed V and J ends, which lost 3 bases and 2 bases, there was a span of 11 bases. The CDR3 length is 14 residues. DNA of the CDR3: TGTGCCAGCAGCTTGACCGGGTTACCCTACGAGCAGTACTTC. Translating it yields CASSLTGLPYEQYF. Variable domain in full (rest from reference TRBV11-3 and TRBJ2-7): EAGVVQSPRYKIIEKKQPVAFWCNPISGHNTLYWYLQNLGQGPELLIRYENEEAVDDSQLPKDRFSAERLKGVDSTLKIQPAELGDSAVYLCASSLTGLPYEQYFGPGTRLTVT.

The chain recombines TRBV9 with TRBJ2-3; D perhaps matches TRBD2 (5 bases). V lost 3 bases and J 2 bases, leaving 13 bases between the germline ends. Looked up from germline, CDR1 is SGDLS and CDR2 is YYNGEE. This CDR3 has 15 residues. The CDR3 DNA is TGTGCCAGCAGCGGGGCGGGTGGGTTCACAGATACGCAGTATTTT. Translated, it gives CASSGAGGFTDTQYF. Together with reference TRBV9 and TRBJ2-3, the CDR3 gives the full variable domain: DSGVTQTPKHLITATGQRVTLRCSPRSGDLSVYWYQQSLDQGLQFLIQYYNGEERAKGNILERFSAQQFPDLHSELNLSSLELGDSALYFCASSGAGGFTDTQYFGPGTRLTVL.